This T cell receptor beta chain was identified in a study of shared clonotypes between healthy human individuals. Overall study results and limits: Against clonotypes common to all four donors, non-shared ones had lower generation probabilities.

Naive CD45RA+ and memory CD45RA-negative subsets were split from CD4+ cells. The table came from immunoSEQ multiplex PCR; TCRdb's copy has only in-frame clones and leaves some out. The sample records about 2 million clones, 85% to 95% being singletons. The CDR3 loop spans 14 amino acids. V trimming: 9 bases; J trimming: 9 bases; junction bases outside the gene matches: 17. CDR1 is LNHDA, CDR2 SQIVND, per germline (reference sequence). Details on this clone: Its antigen is not known.

Sequencing was carried out using naive CD4+ T cells sorted from blood. Subset defined: CD45RA+ positively selected. This chain links TRBV19 with TRBJ2-7; TRBD1 matches at 7 bases. The source of this sequence is a man aged 18-30 years in good health. CDR3 DNA sequence: TGTGCCAGCAGACCTCCGGGACAGTCCCTGGTGCAGTACTTC. This gives the protein CASRPPGQSLVQYF. Full variable domain (rest looked up from reference TRBV19 and TRBJ2-7): DGGITQSPKYLFRKEGQNVTLSCEQNLNHDAMYWYRQDPGQGLRLIYYSQIVNDFQKGDIAEGYSVSREKKESFPLTVTSAQKNPTAFYLCASRPPGQSLVQYFGPGTRLTVT.